The entry that follows covers one T cell receptor beta chain sequence. The data originate from a study of blood T cell repertoires in COVID-19. Germline lookup yields CDR1 MNHEY and CDR2 SVGAGI. Trimming took 6 bases from V and 4 from J; bases not matched to a gene: 11. This CDR3 region has 15 residues. The assay was immunoSEQ multiplex PCR, and TCRdb's table has in-frame clones only and misses some. The sample contains 150,000 or so clones, about 90% of which appear only once. Cohorts were based on clinical histories the participants reported. Exposed study participants had met a COVID-19 case within 2 weeks before entry.

The V gene is TRBV6-5, the J gene TRBJ1-1, with 7 positions matching TRBD1. The receptor comes from a woman aged 40-49 years who had been exposed to COVID-19. The sequenced sample consisted of PBMCs or T cells enriched from blood (not recorded which). The chain's CDR3 is CASSFDRATSTEAFF. For the CDR3, the DNA is TGTGCCAGCAGCTTCGACAGGGCGACGAGCACTGAAGCTTTCTTT.